The sequence of this T cell receptor beta chain was determined in a study of blood T cell repertoires in COVID-19. The wider study: T cells, B-cell-depleted T cells, or PBMCs supplied cDNA or gDNA.

Trimming removed 1 base from V and 5 bases from J, with 15 bases in between. The CDR3 length is 15 residues. Germline V gene lookup returns CDR1 SGDLS and CDR2 YYNGEE. The data were produced by immunoSEQ multiplex PCR, yet TCRdb's version contains in-frame clones alone and is incomplete. The sample records roughly 160,000 clones, less than 85% being singletons. The source material was peripheral blood. The sequence came from a woman aged 60-75 years with COVID-19, enrolled during active disease. V usage is TRBV9 and J usage is TRBJ2-5, with D perhaps TRBD1 (5 bases). CDR3 protein: CASSVRETEFETQYF. The DNA of the CDR3 is TGTGCCAGCAGCGTACGTGAGACAGAGTTTGAGACCCAGTACTTC. The full variable domain, with the rest looked up from reference TRBV9 and TRBJ2-5, is DSGVTQTPKHLITATGQRVTLRCSPRSGDLSVYWYQQSLDQGLQFLIQYYNGEERAKGNILERFSAQQFPDLHSELNLSSLELGDSALYFCASSVRETEFETQYFGPGTRLLVL.